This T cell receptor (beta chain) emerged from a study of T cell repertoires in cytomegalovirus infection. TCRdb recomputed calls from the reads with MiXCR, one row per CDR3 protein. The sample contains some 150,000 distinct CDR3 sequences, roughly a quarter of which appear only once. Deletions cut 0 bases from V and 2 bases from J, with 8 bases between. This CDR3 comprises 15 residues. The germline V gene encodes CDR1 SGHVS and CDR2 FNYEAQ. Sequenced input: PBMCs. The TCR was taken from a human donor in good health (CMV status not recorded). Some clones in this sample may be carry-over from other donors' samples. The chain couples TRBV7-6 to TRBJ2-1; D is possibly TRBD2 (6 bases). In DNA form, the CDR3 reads TGTGCCAGCAGCTTAGCGGAGGGCCCCTACAATGAGCAGTTCTTC. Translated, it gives CASSLAEGPYNEQFF.